A single sample is the source of the 23 T cell receptor beta chains below, sequenced in a study of blood T cell repertoires in COVID-19. Assay used: immunoSEQ multiplex PCR; TCRdb lists only in-frame clones, some missing. The table has hundreds of thousands of clones, 83% seen once. What was sequenced was PBMCs or T cells enriched from blood (not recorded which). Every receptor here comes from a middle-aged woman who had been exposed to COVID-19.

The V gene is TRBV2, the J gene TRBJ2-3; TRBD2 is a possible D gene (6 bases). The CDR3 is 15 residues long. The ends were cut back, 0 bases at V and 6 bases at J, with 13 bases in the middle. Germline loops: CDR1 SNHLY, CDR2 FYNNEI. The CDR3 coding sequence is TGTGCCAGCAGTGAAGCGCTTCTAGCGAGGGATACGCAGTATTTT. It codes for CASSEALLARDTQYF.

The chain couples TRBV6-5 to TRBJ1-2; TRBD1 agrees at 8 bases. Trimming removed 2 bases from V and 7 bases from J; junction bases left unmatched: 12. The CDR3 has 16 amino acids. Germline V lookup: CDR1 MNHEY, CDR2 SVGAGI. CDR3 sequence: CASSYPGQGGTSGYTF. CDR3 nucleotides: TGTGCCAGCAGTTACCCTGGACAGGGTGGAACCAGTGGCTACACCTTC.

The V and J genes are TRBV6-2 or TRBV6-3 and TRBJ1-1; no firm D call. V gave up 3 bases and J gave up 0 bases, with 8 bases separating them. This CDR3 spans 14 amino acids. In germline, CDR1 is MNHEY, CDR2 SVGEGT. This CDR3 is CASSYPVMNTEAFF. CDR3 DNA sequence: TGTGCCAGCAGTTATCCCGTAATGAACACTGAAGCTTTCTTT.

The chain is built from TRBV18 and TRBJ1-5; the match to TRBD1 covers 9 bases. Germline values: CDR1 KGHSH, CDR2 LQKENI. The CDR3 spans 17 residues. V lost 3 bases and J lost 1; bases outside the gene matches: 7. This chain's CDR3 is CASSPPQQGASNQPQHF. The CDR3 coding sequence is TGTGCCAGCTCACCCCCCCAACAGGGGGCGAGCAATCAGCCCCAGCATTTT.

This chain joins TRBV19 and TRBJ1-5; 8 positions match TRBD1. This CDR3 spans 14 amino acids. V lost 4 bases, J lost 6 bases, and 5 bases stayed unmatched. The germline V gene encodes CDR1 LNHDA and CDR2 SQIVND (reference sequence). CDR3 protein: CASSTGGGGQPQHF. In DNA, the CDR3 is TGTGCCAGTAGTACAGGGGGCGGTGGTCAGCCCCAGCATTTT.

Worth noting for this clone: Within the sample, other DNA sequences also encode this same CDR3. The chain has TRBV9 and TRBJ1-4, with D possibly matching TRBD1 (6 bases). CDR3 size: 14 residues. The ends were cut back, 0 bases at V and 5 bases at J, with 8 bases in the middle. From germline, CDR1 is SGDLS and CDR2 YYNGEE. Written as DNA, the CDR3 is TGTGCCAGCAGCGTAGGGCAGGGGAATGAAAAACTGTTTTTT. Protein product: CASSVGQGNEKLFF.

The rearrangement uses TRBV6-2 or TRBV6-3 and TRBJ2-4; 8 bases fit TRBD1. Trimming at V came to 0 bases and at J to 0 bases, leaving 10 bases not matched to a gene. Germline V gene data show CDR1 as MNHEY and CDR2 as SVGEGT. This CDR3 region has 19 residues. This chain's CDR3 is CASSYSPTGEMVAKNIQYF. In DNA form, the CDR3 reads TGTGCCAGCAGTTACTCGCCGACAGGGGAGATGGTAGCCAAAAACATTCAGTACTTC.

V and J are TRBV28 and TRBJ2-7; D possibly corresponds to TRBD1 (7 bases). Germline CDR1 reads MDHEN; CDR2 reads SYDVKM. CDR3 length equals 16 residues. Deletions cut 7 bases from V and 4 bases from J, with 23 bases between. The CDR3 loop reads CASTAVEGAVRYEQYF. CDR3 coding DNA: TGTGCCAGCACCGCCGTGGAGGGGGCAGTTAGGTACGAGCAGTACTTC.

The rearrangement joins TRBV5-5 to TRBJ2-1, with 8 bases fitting TRBD1. Germline loops: CDR1 SGHKS, CDR2 YYEKEE (reference sequence). V gave up 3 bases and J gave up 9 bases; unmatched junction bases: 20. This CDR3 comprises 18 residues. This CDR3 reads CASSSLLGQGHSSGEQFF. CDR3 nucleotide sequence: TGTGCCAGCAGCTCTTTGCTCGGACAGGGTCATTCCTCCGGTGAGCAGTTCTTC.

The rearrangement joins TRBV7-2 to TRBJ2-3; TRBD2 might be the D (6 bases). The CDR3 contains 14 residues. Germline CDR1 is SGHTA and CDR2 is FQGNSA. Trimming took 5 bases from V and 4 from J, leaving 13 bases between them. The CDR3 bases are TGTGCCAGCAGCCGGATTTCGGGGGCAGATACGCAGTATTTT. Its translation is CASSRISGADTQYF.

This rearrangement joins TRBV4-2 to TRBJ2-2, with TRBD2 identical over 12 bases. CDR1 is LGHNA, CDR2 YNFKEQ, per germline. The CDR3 contains 17 residues. Germline trimming cut 4 bases from V and 10 bases from J; bases unmatched to any gene: 13. In DNA form, the CDR3 reads TGTGCCAGCAGCCTTCGGACTAGCGGGGAGTCTCCTGCGGAGCTGTTTTTT. Translating gives CASSLRTSGESPAELFF.

The V gene is TRBV2, the J gene TRBJ2-3, with 7 bases that match TRBD1. The CDR3 has 14 amino acids. J gave up 1 base and V 4 bases, and 2 bases lay outside the gene matches. CDR1 SNHLY and CDR2 FYNNEI come from the germline V gene. The CDR3 DNA sequence: TGTGCCAGCAGTGGGGGGACAGGCACAGATACGCAGTATTTT. Translated, it gives CASSGGTGTDTQYF. The full variable domain, rest sourced from reference TRBV2 and TRBJ2-3, is EPEVTQTPSHQVTQMGQEVILRCVPISNHLYFYWYRQILGQKVEFLVSFYNNEISEKSEIFDDQFSVERPDGSNFTLKIRSTKLEDSAMYFCASSGGTGTDTQYFGPGTRLTVL.

The genes are TRBV10-2 and TRBJ1-5; 8 bases fit TRBD1. The V gene end was trimmed by 7 bases and the J gene end by 3 bases; junction bases not matched to a gene: 8. The germline CDR1 and CDR2 sequences are WSHSY and SAAADI. The CDR3 totals 15 residues. The CDR3 reads CASTLGQGYNQPQHF. CDR3 in DNA: TGCGCCAGCACCCTCGGACAGGGCTACAATCAGCCCCAGCATTTT.

The V call is TRBV5-1, the J call TRBJ1-2; 9 bases are shared with TRBD1. The CDR3 is made up of 15 amino acids. CDR1 and CDR2 from the germline V gene are SGHRS and YFSETQ. The J segment lost 3 bases and the V segment lost 4 bases, leaving 7 bases of the junction unmatched. The CDR3 here is CASSPTGGRDYGYTF. The DNA of the CDR3 is TGCGCCAGCAGCCCGACAGGGGGGCGTGACTATGGCTACACCTTC.

About this clone: At one end the junction does not follow the germline gene, possibly because of a read error. The sample holds other DNA sequences that translate to the same CDR3. The gene calls are TRBV19 and TRBJ1-6; D is unresolved. Germline V lookup: CDR1 LNHDA, CDR2 SQIVND (reference sequence). This CDR3 is 12 amino acids long. This chain's CDR3 is CASSIGDSPLHF. CDR3 bases: TGTGCCAGTAGTATCGGGGATTCGCCCCTCCACTTT.

This clone appeared a single time. The chain combines TRBV3-1 (or the pseudogene TRBV3-2) with TRBJ2-1, with 7 bases identical to TRBD2. V shed 3 bases and J 7 bases; nucleotides not matched to a gene: 0. The germline V gene encodes CDR1 LGHDT and CDR2 YNNKEL (reference sequence). The CDR3 runs to 12 residues. The CDR3 spells CASSQGGNEQFF. The CDR3 region has the DNA TGTGCCAGCAGCCAGGGGGGGAATGAGCAGTTCTTC.

This rearrangement joins TRBV2 to TRBJ1-1, with D unresolved. The CDR3 runs 11 residues. Trimming cost V 6 bases and J 6 bases, with 8 bases left between them. CDR1 and CDR2 from the germline V gene are SNHLY and FYNNEI. The CDR3 region is CASRLEAEAFF. The DNA of the CDR3 is TGTGCCAGCAGGCTTGAGGCTGAAGCTTTCTTT.

The rearrangement links TRBV6-5 to TRBJ1-2; TRBD1 agrees at 7 bases. Germline CDR1 MNHEY, CDR2 SVGAGI. The ends lost 5 bases at V and 7 bases at J; junction bases unmatched: 10. The CDR3 runs to 14 residues. CDR3 coding DNA: TGTGCCAGCAGTCCAGAGACAGGGTTAGCTGGCTACACCTTC. Residues: CASSPETGLAGYTF.

The V gene is TRBV27, the J gene TRBJ2-7; 8 nucleotides line up with TRBD2. The germline V gene encodes CDR1 MNHEY and CDR2 SMNVEV (reference sequence). V was pared by 3 bases and J by 2 bases, with 3 bases of the junction left unmatched. This CDR3 spans 14 amino acids. CDR3 residues: CASSFSGEPYEQYF. In DNA, the CDR3 is TGTGCCAGCAGTTTTAGCGGGGAACCCTACGAGCAGTACTTC.

The chain uses TRBV5-1 and TRBJ2-7; 7 bases are a match to TRBD1. Germline CDR1 is SGHRS and CDR2 is YFSETQ. The CDR3 covers 15 residues. V shed 1 base and J 4 bases; nucleotides not matched to a gene: 8. CDR3 DNA: TGCGCCAGCAGCTTGACCGTAGGGGGACAGTACGAGCAGTACTTC. It translates to CASSLTVGGQYEQYF.

This clone was detected a few times. This chain connects TRBV6-5 to TRBJ2-1; D is uncertain. The V end lost 4 bases, the J end lost 12 bases, and 22 bases lay between the germline ends. CDR1 is MNHEY, CDR2 SVGAGI, per germline. This CDR3 is 15 amino acids long. The CDR3 DNA is TGTGCCAGCAGTTCACTTGAGCTTACTCTACGGGTGCAGTTCTTC. This translates into CASSSLELTLRVQFF.

J is TRBJ2-6 and V is TRBV19; D is possibly TRBD2 (7 bases). Germline V gene lookup returns CDR1 LNHDA and CDR2 SQIVND (reference sequence). Trimming removed 5 bases at V and 0 bases at J, with 23 bases between. The CDR3 length is 20 residues. CDR3 nucleotides: TGTGCCAGTAGTCCCCTCGGTGGGGGGGGCGGGGGCTCTGGGGCCAACGTCCTGACTTTC. Residues: CASSPLGGGGGGSGANVLTF.

This chain connects TRBV14 to TRBJ2-5, with TRBD1 matching over 7 bases. This CDR3 is built from 14 residues. Losses at the gene ends were 3 bases for V and 3 bases for J; bases not matched to a gene: 4. Germline CDR1 is SGHDN and CDR2 is FVKESK. The chain's CDR3 is CASSQLDREETQYF. The CDR3 bases are TGTGCCAGCAGCCAGCTTGACAGGGAAGAGACCCAGTACTTC. Complete variable domain (other parts from reference TRBV14 and TRBJ2-5): EAGVTQFPSHSVIEKGQTVTLRCDPISGHDNLYWYRRVMGKEIKFLLHFVKESKQDESGMPNNRFLAERTGGTYSTLKVQPAELEDSGVYFCASSQLDREETQYFGPGTRLLVL.